This TCR beta chain was recorded in a study of blood T cell repertoires in COVID-19. Study-wide context: The samples span acute and convalescent COVID-19 from the United States, Italy and Spain. From T cells, B-cell-depleted T cells, or PBMCs came the material, which was cDNA or gDNA.

In the original analysis: Amplification of reference gene primers was used by the study to estimate nucleated cell counts. Sequenced by immunoSEQ multiplex PCR; TCRdb stores in-frame clones only, minus some. The D gene and trimming were derived from the DNA, and the V and J assignments and clone size from that table. Counted here are roughly 250,000 clones, just under 85% occurring once; the ten biggest clones make up approximately 9.6%. This CDR3 is 13 amino acids long. Germline values: CDR1 MNHNY, CDR2 SVGAGI (reference sequence). V lost 4 bases and J 2 bases, leaving 7 bases between the germline ends.

This rearrangement joins TRBV6-6 to TRBJ2-3; D ambiguous. The sample consisted of peripheral blood. The receptor was derived from a woman older than 75 with acute or convalescent COVID-19. CDR3 loop: CASSSRYTDTQYF. Written as DNA, the CDR3 is TGTGCCAGCAGTTCGCGATACACAGATACGCAGTATTTT.